Below, 20 T cell receptor beta chains from the same sample are listed, as sequenced in a study of blood T cell repertoires in COVID-19. TCRdb keeps only in-frame clones here, not all; method: immunoSEQ multiplex PCR. The sample lists fewer than 500,000 clones, about nine tenths occurring once. Sequencing was performed on peripheral blood. Receptor source: a woman aged 30 to 39 with active or convalescent COVID-19.

With respect to this clone: Other nucleotide sequences in the sample specify the same CDR3. The chain uses TRBV5-1 and TRBJ2-5; D gene ambiguous. Germline CDR1 and CDR2: SGHRS and YFSETQ. The ends were cut back, 3 bases at V and 5 bases at J, with 11 bases in the middle. The CDR3 has 13 amino acids. Here the CDR3 reads CASSYSPGETQYF. CDR3 bases: TGCGCCAGCAGCTATAGCCCGGGTGAGACCCAGTACTTC. Full variable domain (remainder filled in from reference TRBV5-1 and TRBJ2-5): KAGVTQTPRYLIKTRGQQVTLSCSPISGHRSVSWYQQTPGQGLQFLFEYFSETQRNKGNFPGRFSGRQFSNSRSEMNVSTLELGDSALYLCASSYSPGETQYFGPGTRLLVL.

This clone was recorded a few times. The CDR3 loop reads CASSGDRANYGYTF. CDR3 in DNA: TGTGCCAGTAGTGGCGACAGGGCCAACTATGGCTACACCTTC. The genes are TRBV19 and TRBJ1-2; TRBD1 agrees at 7 bases. The V gene's germline CDR1 is LNHDA and CDR2 SQIVND (reference sequence). Unmatched junction bases numbered 5, after V lost 5 bases and J lost 2 bases. The CDR3 is made up of 14 amino acids.

The CDR3 region is CASSLIGTGAYEQYF. For the CDR3, the DNA is TGTGCCAGCAGTTTAATTGGGACAGGGGCCTACGAGCAGTACTTC. The rearrangement joins TRBV27 to TRBJ2-7, with TRBD1 matching over 10 bases. Germline CDR1 reads MNHEY; CDR2 reads SMNVEV (reference sequence). This CDR3 is 15 amino acids long. V lost 2 bases and J lost 2; bases outside the gene matches: 3.

V is TRBV6-5 and J is TRBJ1-2; D is unclear. V was cut by 11 bases and J by 0 bases, with 16 bases left in between. CDR1 MNHEY and CDR2 SVGAGI come from the germline V gene. The CDR3 spans 14 residues. CDR3 in amino acids: CAAYREKTNYGYTF. The CDR3 DNA is TGTGCCGCCTACCGAGAGAAGACTAACTATGGCTACACCTTC.

The genes are TRBV4-1 and TRBJ1-2; 9 bases match TRBD1. Looked up from germline, CDR1 is MGHRA and CDR2 is YSYEKL. The J segment lost 2 bases and the V segment lost 5 bases, leaving 6 bases of the junction unmatched. The CDR3 extends over 15 amino acids. The CDR3 DNA is TGCGCCAGCAGCGATAGACAGGGGGTAAACTATGGCTACACCTTC. It specifies CASSDRQGVNYGYTF.

The J gene is TRBJ2-5, the V gene TRBV18, with a tentative D call TRBD2 (6 bases). The V and J ends lost 0 bases and 4 bases respectively, with 15 bases between them. The CDR3 runs 16 residues. The germline gives CDR1 KGHSH, CDR2 LQKENI. In DNA form, the CDR3 reads TGTGCCAGCTCACCACCGTCGGGAGAGGGTTTAGAGACCCAGTACTTC. Amino acids: CASSPPSGEGLETQYF.

CDR3 coding DNA: TGTGCCATCAGCCCGACTAGCCTAGAAAACAATGAGCAGTTCTTC. Translation gives CAISPTSLENNEQFF. This chain connects TRBV10-3 to TRBJ2-1; 7 bases are a match to TRBD2. The V and J ends lost 6 bases and 5 bases, in that order; junction bases with no gene match: 10. The CDR3 contains 15 residues. The germline V gene encodes CDR1 ENHRY and CDR2 SYGVKD.

A single count supports this clone. The chain links TRBV6-1 to TRBJ2-7; D ambiguous. This CDR3 comprises 12 residues. Germline loops: CDR1 MNHNS, CDR2 SASEGT. V lost 5 bases to trimming and J lost 5 bases, with 10 bases between them. CDR3 amino acids: CASSFPPDEQYF. CDR3 sequence (DNA): TGTGCCAGCAGTTTCCCCCCGGACGAGCAGTACTTC.

The chain has TRBV27 and TRBJ1-2; no firm D call. Trimming pared 3 bases from V and 6 bases from J, leaving 11 bases between. Germline assignment: CDR1 MNHEY and CDR2 SMNVEV (reference sequence). This CDR3 has 13 amino acids. As DNA, the CDR3 is TGTGCCAGCAGTTTTAGGAGTTGGGATGGCTACACCTTC. This codes for CASSFRSWDGYTF.

The chain carries TRBV19 and TRBJ1-5, with a weak D call TRBD1 (5 bases). Trimming stripped 2 bases from V and 3 bases from J, with 14 bases between. The CDR3 runs 16 residues. The germline CDR1 and CDR2 sequences are LNHDA and SQIVND (reference sequence). The CDR3: CASSITGSDNNQPQHF. In nucleotides, the CDR3 is TGTGCCAGTAGTATAACGGGTTCGGACAACAATCAGCCCCAGCATTTT.

This clone has a handful of counts. This chain joins TRBV5-6 and TRBJ2-5, with D tentatively TRBD1 (6 bases). The CDR3 sequence is 14 residues long. The V and J ends lost 0 bases and 4 bases respectively, with 10 bases between them. The germline V gene has CDR1 SGHDT and CDR2 YYEEEE. The CDR3 nucleotides are TGTGCCAGCAGCTTGGGGGCAGGGGTAGAGACCCAGTACTTC. This gives the protein CASSLGAGVETQYF.

The CDR3 DNA reads as TGTGCCAGCAGCTTAGTAGGCGCTAGAGATGAAAAACTGTTTTTT. Protein: CASSLVGARDEKLFF. V is TRBV7-9 and J is TRBJ1-4; D gene ambiguous. The CDR3 consists of 15 residues. V was trimmed by 1 base and J by 6 bases, leaving 12 bases between them. Germline V gene sequence: CDR1 SEHNR, CDR2 FQNEAQ (reference sequence).

The rearrangement joins TRBV11-3 to TRBJ1-1, with D possibly being TRBD1 (6 bases). This CDR3 has 15 residues. In germline, CDR1 is SGHNT, CDR2 YENEEA. Trimming shortened V by 5 bases and J by 0 bases, and 13 bases separated the two germline ends. The CDR3 DNA reads TGTGCCAGCAGCCCGGACAGATACTTGAACACTGAAGCTTTCTTT. Protein product: CASSPDRYLNTEAFF.

V is TRBV6-5 and J is TRBJ2-7, with 11 bases identical to TRBD2. The ends lost 6 bases at V and 6 bases at J; junction bases unmatched: 10. Per the germline V gene, CDR1 is MNHEY and CDR2 is SVGAGI. The CDR3 spans 15 residues. The CDR3 DNA follows: TGTGCCAGCAGGACAATTAGCGGGAGGGTCCGCGAGCAGTACTTC. This sequence encodes CASRTISGRVREQYF.

This clone was observed a single time. The chain employs TRBV27 and TRBJ2-5, with D perhaps matching TRBD2 (6 bases). Germline-derived CDR1 and CDR2 are MNHEY and SMNVEV (reference sequence). This CDR3 is built from 14 residues. Trimming shortened V by 5 bases and J by 1 base, and 11 bases separated the two germline ends. The CDR3 is CASSNSLAQETQYF. Here the CDR3 DNA reads TGTGCCAGCAGTAACTCACTAGCCCAAGAGACCCAGTACTTC.

This chain connects TRBV2 to TRBJ1-1, with 7 bases matching TRBD1. V dropped 5 bases and J dropped 4; count of bases not matched to a gene: 7. The CDR3 length is 14 residues. Germline-derived CDR1 and CDR2 are SNHLY and FYNNEI. The DNA of the CDR3 is TGTGCCAGCAGTCTCGACAGGGCGGGCACTGAAGCTTTCTTT. Amino acid sequence: CASSLDRAGTEAFF.

The chain joins TRBV5-1 to TRBJ2-5; a weak D match, TRBD2 (7 bases). The CDR3 contains 15 residues. The V gene's germline CDR1 is SGHRS and CDR2 YFSETQ. Trimming cost V 5 bases and J 5 bases, with 19 bases left between them. CDR3 DNA sequence: TGCGCCAGCAGTAAGAACCTGGGGGGGGGCGAGACCCAGTACTTC. Its protein is CASSKNLGGGETQYF.

The rearrangement joins TRBV10-2 to TRBJ2-1; TRBD2 agrees at 13 bases. V was clipped by 11 bases and J by 2 bases; unmatched bases: 3. This CDR3 region has 14 residues. Germline lookup yields CDR1 WSHSY and CDR2 SAAADI. CDR3 protein: CAGGTSGAYNEQFF. The CDR3 nucleotides are TGCGCCGGAGGGACTAGCGGGGCCTACAATGAGCAGTTCTTC.

The genes are TRBV11-2 and TRBJ2-2, with D possibly matching TRBD1 (5 bases). Germline V CDR1 and CDR2: SGHAT, FQNNGV. V shed 5 bases and J shed 5 bases, with 15 bases lying between them. This CDR3 spans 15 amino acids. The CDR3 is CASSPQGSPTGELFF. Written as DNA, the CDR3 is TGTGCCAGCAGCCCCCAGGGCAGTCCTACCGGGGAGCTGTTTTTT.

The V call is TRBV18, the J call TRBJ2-2; a weak D match, TRBD2 (5 bases). Trimming shortened V by 1 base and J by 6 bases, and 15 bases separated the two germline ends. The CDR3 length is 16 residues. The germline V gene encodes CDR1 KGHSH and CDR2 LQKENI. CDR3 DNA: TGTGCCAGCTCACCACTTCAAAGGGAAGCGGCCGGGGAGCTGTTTTTT. Translating it yields CASSPLQREAAGELFF.